A single T cell receptor (beta chain) is shown here with its context. Its cognate antigen is unknown. This entry belongs to a study of CD8+ T cells in alopecia areata. Study results and caveats: Researchers reported that TCR sharing among patients proved less clear than in mice, possibly HLA-linked.

Researchers picked out CD4+ and CD8+ T cells from PBMCs by sorting. The germline CDR1 and CDR2 sequences are SNHLY and FYNNEI. V was clipped by 4 bases and J by 2 bases; unmatched bases: 4. CDR3 length equals 14 residues. The authors extracted RNA and reverse transcribed it into cDNA as the sequencing template. The method was immunoSEQ multiplex PCR; TCRdb's version includes in-frame clones alone and lacks a portion of them. The sample has 140,000 or so clones; roughly 46% are singletons. This clonotype was obtained from a human donor with alopecia areata. The chain is built from TRBV2 and TRBJ2-7; TRBD1 matches at 8 bases. Source: CD4+ T cells sorted from blood, taken at week 0. CDR3 loop: CASSGLQGAYEQYF. For the CDR3, the DNA is TGTGCCAGCAGTGGTCTACAGGGGGCCTACGAGCAGTACTTC.